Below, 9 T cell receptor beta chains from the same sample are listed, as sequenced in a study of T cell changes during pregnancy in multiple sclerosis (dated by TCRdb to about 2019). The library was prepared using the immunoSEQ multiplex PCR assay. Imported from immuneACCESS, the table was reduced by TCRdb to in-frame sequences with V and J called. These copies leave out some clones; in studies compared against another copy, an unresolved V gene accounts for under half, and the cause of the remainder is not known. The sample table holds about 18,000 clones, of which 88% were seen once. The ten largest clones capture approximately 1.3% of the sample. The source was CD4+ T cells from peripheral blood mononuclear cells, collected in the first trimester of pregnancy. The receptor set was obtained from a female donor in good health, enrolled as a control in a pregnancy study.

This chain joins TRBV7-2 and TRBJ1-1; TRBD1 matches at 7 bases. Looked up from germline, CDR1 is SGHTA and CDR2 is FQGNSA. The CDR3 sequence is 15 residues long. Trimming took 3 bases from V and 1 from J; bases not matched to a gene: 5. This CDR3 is CASSFSRGKNTEAFF. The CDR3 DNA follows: TGTGCCAGCAGCTTCAGCAGGGGGAAGAACACTGAAGCTTTCTTT. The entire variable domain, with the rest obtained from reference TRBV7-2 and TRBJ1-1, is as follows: GAGVSQSPSNKVTEKGKDVELRCDPISGHTALYWYRQSLGQGLEFLIYFQGNSAPDKSGLPSDRFSAERTGGSVSTLTIQRTQQEDSAVYLCASSFSRGKNTEAFFGQGTRLTVV.

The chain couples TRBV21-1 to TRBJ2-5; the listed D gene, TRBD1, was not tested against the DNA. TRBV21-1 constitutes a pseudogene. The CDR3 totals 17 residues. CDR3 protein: CASSKGIGDRECETQYF. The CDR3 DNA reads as TGTGCCAGCAGCAAAGGAATAGGCGACAGGGAGTGCGAGACCCAGTACTTC.

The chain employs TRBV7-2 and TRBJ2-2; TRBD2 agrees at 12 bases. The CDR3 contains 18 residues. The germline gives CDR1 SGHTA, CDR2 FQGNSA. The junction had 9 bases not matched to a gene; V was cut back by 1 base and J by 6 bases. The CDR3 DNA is TGTGCCAGCAGCTTAGGGCTGACCCTAGCGGGGGGGCCCGGGGAGCTGTTTTTT. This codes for CASSLGLTLAGGPGELFF.

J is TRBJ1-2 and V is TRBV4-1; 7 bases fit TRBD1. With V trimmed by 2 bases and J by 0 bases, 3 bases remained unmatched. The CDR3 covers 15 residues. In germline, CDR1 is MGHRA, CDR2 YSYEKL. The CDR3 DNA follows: TGCGCCAGCAGCCAATGGACAGGAGCTAACTATGGCTACACCTTC. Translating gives CASSQWTGANYGYTF.

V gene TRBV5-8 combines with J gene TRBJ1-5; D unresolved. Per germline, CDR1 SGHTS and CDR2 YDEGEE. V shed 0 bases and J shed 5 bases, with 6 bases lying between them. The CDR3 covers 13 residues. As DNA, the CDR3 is TGTGCCAGCAGCTTGGCCGCGGATCAGCCCCAGCATTTT. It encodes CASSLAADQPQHF.

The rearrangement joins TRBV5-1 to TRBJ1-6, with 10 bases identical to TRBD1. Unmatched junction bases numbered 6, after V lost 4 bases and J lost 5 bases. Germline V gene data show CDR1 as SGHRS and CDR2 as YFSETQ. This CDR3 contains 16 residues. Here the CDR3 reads CASSNGQGVNNSPLHF. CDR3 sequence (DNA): TGCGCCAGCAGCAACGGACAGGGGGTTAATAATTCACCCCTCCACTTT. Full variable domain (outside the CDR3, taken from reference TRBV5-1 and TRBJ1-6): KAGVTQTPRYLIKTRGQQVTLSCSPISGHRSVSWYQQTPGQGLQFLFEYFSETQRNKGNFPGRFSGRQFSNSRSEMNVSTLELGDSALYLCASSNGQGVNNSPLHFGNGTRLTVT.

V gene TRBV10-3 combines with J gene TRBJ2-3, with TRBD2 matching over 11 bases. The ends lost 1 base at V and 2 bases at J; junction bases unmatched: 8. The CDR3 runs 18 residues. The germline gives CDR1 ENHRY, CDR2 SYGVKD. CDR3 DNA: TGTGCCATCAGTGAGTACACTAGCGGGAGCTGGGTCACAGATACGCAGTATTTT. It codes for CAISEYTSGSWVTDTQYF.

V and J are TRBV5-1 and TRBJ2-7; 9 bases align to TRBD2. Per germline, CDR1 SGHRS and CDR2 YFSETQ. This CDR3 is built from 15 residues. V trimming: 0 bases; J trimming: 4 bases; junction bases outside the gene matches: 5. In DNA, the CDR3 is TGCGCCAGCAGCTTGGTAGTGAGCGGGGGGTACGAGCAGTACTTC. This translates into CASSLVVSGGYEQYF. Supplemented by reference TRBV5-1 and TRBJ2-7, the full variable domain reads KAGVTQTPRYLIKTRGQQVTLSCSPISGHRSVSWYQQTPGQGLQFLFEYFSETQRNKGNFPGRFSGRQFSNSRSEMNVSTLELGDSALYLCASSLVVSGGYEQYFGPGTRLTVT.

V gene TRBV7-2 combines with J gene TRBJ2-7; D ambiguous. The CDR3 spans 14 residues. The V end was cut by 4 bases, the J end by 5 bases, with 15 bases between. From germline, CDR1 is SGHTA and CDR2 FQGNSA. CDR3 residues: CASSSSMPPHEQYF. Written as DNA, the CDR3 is TGTGCCAGCAGCTCGAGTATGCCCCCCCACGAGCAGTACTTC.